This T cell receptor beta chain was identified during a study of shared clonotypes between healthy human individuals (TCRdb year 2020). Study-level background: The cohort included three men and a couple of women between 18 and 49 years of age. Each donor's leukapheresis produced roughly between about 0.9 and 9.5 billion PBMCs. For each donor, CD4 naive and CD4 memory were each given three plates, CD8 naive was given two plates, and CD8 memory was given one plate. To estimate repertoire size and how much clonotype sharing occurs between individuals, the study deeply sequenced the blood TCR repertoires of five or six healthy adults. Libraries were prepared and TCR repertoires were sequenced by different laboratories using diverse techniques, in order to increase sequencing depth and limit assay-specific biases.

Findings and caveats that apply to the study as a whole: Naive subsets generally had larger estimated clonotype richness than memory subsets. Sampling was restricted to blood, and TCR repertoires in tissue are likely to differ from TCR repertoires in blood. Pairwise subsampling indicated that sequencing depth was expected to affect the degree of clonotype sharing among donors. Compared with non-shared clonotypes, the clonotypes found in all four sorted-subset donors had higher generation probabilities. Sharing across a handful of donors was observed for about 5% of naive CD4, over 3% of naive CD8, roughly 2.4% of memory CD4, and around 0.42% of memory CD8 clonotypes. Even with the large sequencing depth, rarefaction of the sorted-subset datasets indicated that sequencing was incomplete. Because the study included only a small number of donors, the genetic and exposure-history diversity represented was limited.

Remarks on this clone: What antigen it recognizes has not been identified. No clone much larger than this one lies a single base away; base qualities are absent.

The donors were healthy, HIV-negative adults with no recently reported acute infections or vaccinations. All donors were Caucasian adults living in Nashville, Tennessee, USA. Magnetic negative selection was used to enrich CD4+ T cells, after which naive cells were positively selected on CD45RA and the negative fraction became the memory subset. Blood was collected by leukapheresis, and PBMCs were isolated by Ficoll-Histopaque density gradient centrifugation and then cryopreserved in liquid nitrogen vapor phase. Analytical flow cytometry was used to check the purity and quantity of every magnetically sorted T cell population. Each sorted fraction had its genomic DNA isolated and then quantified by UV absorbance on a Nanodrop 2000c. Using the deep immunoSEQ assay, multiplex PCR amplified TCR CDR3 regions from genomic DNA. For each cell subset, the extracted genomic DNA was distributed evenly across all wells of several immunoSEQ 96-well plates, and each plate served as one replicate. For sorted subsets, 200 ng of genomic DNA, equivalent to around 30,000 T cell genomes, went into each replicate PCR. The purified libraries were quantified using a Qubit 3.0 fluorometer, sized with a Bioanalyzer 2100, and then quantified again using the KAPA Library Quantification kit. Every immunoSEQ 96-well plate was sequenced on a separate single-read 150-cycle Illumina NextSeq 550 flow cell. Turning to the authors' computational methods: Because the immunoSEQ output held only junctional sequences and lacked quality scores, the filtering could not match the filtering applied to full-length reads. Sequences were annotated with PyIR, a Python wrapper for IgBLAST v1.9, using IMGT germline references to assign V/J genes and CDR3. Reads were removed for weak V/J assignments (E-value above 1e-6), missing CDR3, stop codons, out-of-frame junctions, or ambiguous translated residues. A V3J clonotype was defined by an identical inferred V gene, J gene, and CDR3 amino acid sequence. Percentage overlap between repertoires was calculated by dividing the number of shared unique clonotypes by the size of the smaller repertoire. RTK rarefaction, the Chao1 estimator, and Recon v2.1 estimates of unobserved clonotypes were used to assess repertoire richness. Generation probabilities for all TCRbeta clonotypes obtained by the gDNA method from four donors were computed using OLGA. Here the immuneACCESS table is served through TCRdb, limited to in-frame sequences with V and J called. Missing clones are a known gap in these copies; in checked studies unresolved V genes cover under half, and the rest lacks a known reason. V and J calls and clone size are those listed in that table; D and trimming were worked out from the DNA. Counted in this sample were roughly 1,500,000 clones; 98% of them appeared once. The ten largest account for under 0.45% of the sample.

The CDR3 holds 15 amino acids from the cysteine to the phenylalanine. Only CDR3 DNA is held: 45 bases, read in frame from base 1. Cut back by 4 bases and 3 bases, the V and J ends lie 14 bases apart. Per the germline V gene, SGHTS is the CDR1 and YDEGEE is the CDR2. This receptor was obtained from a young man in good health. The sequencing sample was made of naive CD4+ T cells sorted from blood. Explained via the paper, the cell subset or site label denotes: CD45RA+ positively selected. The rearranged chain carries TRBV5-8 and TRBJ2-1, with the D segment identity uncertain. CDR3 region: CASSGRQALYNEQFF. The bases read TGTGCCAGCAGCGGTAGGCAAGCCCTCTACAATGAGCAGTTCTTC.